This T cell receptor beta chain originates from a study of cytomegalovirus exposure and HLA in healthy donors. As for the study in general: An earlier analysis found 100 million or so unique TCR beta sequences from approximately 190 million T cells.

The PCR employed 60 Vbeta primers together with 13 Jbeta primers. The repertoire was sequenced with immunoSEQ multiplex PCR; TCRdb's copy has only in-frame clones and lacks some. This table has 50,000 to 65,000 clones, more than 60% appearing once. Of note for this clone: The antigen is not known. The identical CDR3 is also encoded by other nucleotide sequences in the sample.

CDR3 length: 14 residues. Germline CDR1 and CDR2: SGHRS and YFSETQ. V was clipped by 7 bases and J by 1 base, with 14 bases between them. Whole-study findings and limits: Whilst most TCR sequences proved rare, a subset of public TCRs occurred across many donors. A list of 164 TCR beta chains associated with cytomegalovirus was given.

The source of this sequence is a woman between 35 and 50 years old in good health and CMV-seropositive. Sequencing was done on a sample of PBMCs. This chain uses TRBV5-1 with TRBJ1-1; TRBD1 is a possible D gene (5 bases). The CDR3, as DNA: TGCGCCAGCTCCCCGTCGGGGGGGAACACTGAAGCTTTCTTT. It translates to CASSPSGGNTEAFF.